This T cell receptor beta chain came from a study of blood T cell repertoires in COVID-19. V lost 1 base and J lost 3; bases outside the gene matches: 4. Germline V gives CDR1 SGHTA, CDR2 FQGNSA. The CDR3 is 15 amino acids. Repertoires were generated with immunoSEQ multiplex PCR, while TCRdb's copy carries only in-frame clones and drops some. The table lists some 100,000 clones, about 90% of them singletons. This TCR was sampled from a woman between 25 and 40 years old with acute or convalescent COVID-19. This chain joins TRBV7-2 and TRBJ2-3, with 7 bases aligning to TRBD2. Sequencing was carried out using peripheral blood. The CDR3 nucleotides are TGTGCCAGCAGCTTAGAGTGGGGGGGGACAGATACGCAGTATTTT. Translated, it gives CASSLEWGGTDTQYF.